This T cell receptor (beta chain) emerged from a study of T cell repertoires in ileal Crohn's disease. CDR1 and CDR2 from the germline V gene are LGHNA and YNFKEQ. The CDR3 length is 16 residues. V gave up 4 bases and J gave up 3 bases; unmatched junction bases: 2. TCRdb keeps only in-frame clones here, not all; method: immunoSEQ multiplex PCR. The data hold about 15,000 clones, with less than 65% observed a single time. This clone was detected only a few times. The sample contains more than one DNA sequence encoding this CDR3. This TCR came from an adult with Crohn's disease. The chain has TRBV4-2 and TRBJ2-3, with 15 bases aligning to TRBD2. The sample was ileal tissue. This CDR3 reads CASSPGTSGRTDTQYF. For the CDR3, the DNA is TGTGCCAGCAGCCCCGGGACTAGCGGGAGGACAGATACGCAGTATTTT.